Below are 30 T cell receptor beta chains sequenced from a single sample in a study of CD8 T cells in Susac syndrome. With random hexamers, reverse transcription was performed on roughly 0.45 to 1 ug of RNA. MiXCR was run by TCRdb on the immunoSEQ multiplex PCR reads, yielding one entry per CDR3 protein. The table records 170,000 or so distinct CDR3 sequences, roughly 92% of them present only once. The material sequenced was CD4+ T cells from PBMCs. The receptors shown here come from a human donor with multiple sclerosis.

The J gene is TRBJ2-7, the V gene TRBV7-2; 8 bases match TRBD1. V was pared by 5 bases and J by 2 bases, with 8 bases of the junction left unmatched. Germline V gene lookup returns CDR1 SGHTA and CDR2 FQGNSA. CDR3 length equals 15 residues. CDR3 DNA: TGTGCCAGCAGCGACCGGGACAGGCCGACCTACGAGCAGTACTTC. Residues: CASSDRDRPTYEQYF.

The chain has TRBV24-1 and TRBJ2-5, with D perhaps given as TRBD1 or TRBD2 (5 bases each). CDR1 and CDR2 from the germline V gene are KGHDR and SFDVKD. CDR3 length: 14 residues. Trimming pared 7 bases from V and 5 bases from J, leaving 16 bases between. The CDR3 reads CATSEQGVIETQYF. The CDR3 nucleotides read TGTGCCACCAGCGAGCAGGGAGTCATTGAGACCCAGTACTTC.

This clonotype was recorded only once. The CDR3 region has the DNA TGTGCCATCAGTCTAGCGGGAGAAGGTACGCAGTATTTT. Translation gives CAISLAGEGTQYF. V usage is TRBV10-3 and J usage is TRBJ2-3; 10 bases match TRBD2. Trimming removed 5 bases from V and 8 bases from J; junction bases left unmatched: 4. The CDR3 loop spans 13 amino acids. Looked up from germline, CDR1 is ENHRY and CDR2 is SYGVKD.

The genes are TRBV7-3 and TRBJ2-7, with D possibly matching TRBD1 (5 bases). Trimming removed 1 base at V and 6 bases at J, with 10 bases between. This CDR3 is 13 amino acids long. Looked up from germline, CDR1 is SGHTA and CDR2 is FQGTGA. CDR3 nucleotides: TGTGCCAGCAGCTTAAGTGCGGACACCGAGCAGTACTTC. This codes for CASSLSADTEQYF.

V and J are TRBV30 and TRBJ1-1; D not resolved. Deletions cut 3 bases from V and 5 bases from J, with 10 bases between. This CDR3 contains 12 residues. Germline-derived CDR1 and CDR2 are GTSNPN and SVGIG (reference sequence). CDR3 DNA sequence: TGTGCCTGGAGCAGAGGTATGACTGAAGCTTTCTTT. Its protein product is CAWSRGMTEAFF.

The J gene is TRBJ2-5, the V gene TRBV15; D possibly uses TRBD1 or TRBD2 (5 bases each). From germline, CDR1 is LNHNV and CDR2 YYDKDF (reference sequence). The CDR3 consists of 14 residues. The V end lost 3 bases, the J end lost 7 bases, and 15 bases lay between the germline ends. CDR3 protein: CATSSVRDGGTQYF. The CDR3 nucleotides are TGTGCCACCAGCAGCGTCAGGGACGGAGGGACCCAGTACTTC.

This clonotype showed up just once. V is TRBV14 and J is TRBJ1-4; D possibly corresponds to TRBD1 (6 bases). Trimming took 4 bases from V and 5 from J, leaving 8 bases between them. Germline V gene sequence: CDR1 SGHDN, CDR2 FVKESK. The CDR3 spans 13 residues. This chain's CDR3 is CASSRDINEKLFF. The CDR3 DNA follows: TGTGCCAGCAGCCGGGACATAAATGAAAAACTGTTTTTT.

The V and J genes are TRBV5-1 and TRBJ1-5, with 7 bases matching TRBD1. The CDR3 has 14 amino acids. J was trimmed by 4 bases and V by 5 bases; bases with no gene match: 6. CDR1 is SGHRS, CDR2 YFSETQ, per germline. The CDR3 protein is CASSLGQANQPQHF. The DNA for the CDR3 is TGCGCCAGCAGTCTCGGACAGGCAAATCAGCCCCAGCATTTT.

This clonotype was counted only a few times. The genes are TRBV12-3 or TRBV12-4 and TRBJ1-1; D not resolved. With 1 base removed from V and 4 bases from J, the gap between germline ends came to 7 bases. The length of the CDR3 is 13 residues. The CDR3 reads CASSLGGGTEAFF. The CDR3, as DNA: TGTGCCAGCAGTTTAGGGGGTGGCACTGAAGCTTTCTTT.

The rearrangement links TRBV12-3 or TRBV12-4 to TRBJ2-5; no reliable D call. The CDR3 contains 13 residues. V lost 5 bases and J 5 bases, leaving 12 bases between the germline ends. The CDR3 region has the DNA TGTGCCAGCAGTCCCTCCTTCGGGGAGACCCAGTACTTC. Translating it yields CASSPSFGETQYF.

This rearrangement joins TRBV5-1 to TRBJ1-5, with 7 bases identical to TRBD1. With 4 bases clipped from V and 4 bases from J, the junction kept 8 bases outside the gene matches. The CDR3 is made up of 15 amino acids. CDR1 is SGHRS and CDR2 is YFSETQ in the germline V gene. Here the CDR3 DNA reads TGCGCCAGCAGCACCGGCGGGACAGAAAATCAGCCCCAGCATTTT. Translating gives CASSTGGTENQPQHF.

This rearrangement joins TRBV19 to TRBJ2-2; TRBD1 agrees at 10 bases. Germline CDR1 is LNHDA and CDR2 is SQIVND (reference sequence). This CDR3 has 17 residues. After removal of 5 bases from V and 13 bases from J, the junction contained 19 bases not matched to a gene. The CDR3 spells CASSPFGTGATQGALFF. The CDR3 bases are TGTGCCAGTAGTCCCTTCGGGACAGGGGCTACACAAGGTGCGCTGTTTTTT.

The chain is built from TRBV30 and TRBJ2-3; D perhaps matches TRBD1 (5 bases). This CDR3 has 15 residues. Trimming removed 3 bases at V and 4 bases at J, with 17 bases between. Looked up from germline, CDR1 is GTSNPN and CDR2 is SVGIG (reference sequence). CDR3 region: CAWSLSGIAADTQYF. The CDR3 DNA reads TGTGCCTGGAGCCTTTCAGGGATCGCGGCAGATACGCAGTATTTT.

The chain links TRBV12-3 or TRBV12-4 to TRBJ2-7; TRBD2 is a possible D gene (5 bases). The CDR3 is made up of 14 amino acids. Trimming took 6 bases from V and 4 from J, leaving 16 bases between them. DNA of the CDR3: TGTGCCAGCAGAATGGCGGCGGGTGGTTACGAGCAGTACTTC. Translation gives CASRMAAGGYEQYF.

The V gene is TRBV9, the J gene TRBJ1-5; 7 nucleotides match TRBD1. V shed 0 bases, J shed 0 bases, and the junction held 18 bases outside the gene matches. Germline V CDR1 and CDR2: SGDLS, YYNGEE. The CDR3 has 21 amino acids. DNA for the CDR3: TGTGCCAGCAGCGTAGCGGGCATGGGGACAGATTTTTCCTATAGCAATCAGCCCCAGCATTTT. Its protein product is CASSVAGMGTDFSYSNQPQHF.

V gene TRBV12-3 or TRBV12-4 combines with J gene TRBJ1-3; no clear D. Trimming took 4 bases from V and 0 from J, leaving 10 bases between them. This CDR3 contains 15 residues. The CDR3 spells CASSSLVVSGNTIYF. The CDR3 bases are TGTGCCAGCAGTTCCCTAGTGGTCTCTGGAAACACCATATATTTT.

This clonotype was picked up one time. This rearrangement joins TRBV2 to TRBJ1-4; 10 bases map to TRBD1. V lost 6 bases and J lost 7; bases outside the gene matches: 2. CDR1 SNHLY and CDR2 FYNNEI come from the germline V gene. The CDR3 covers 13 residues. The CDR3 sequence is CASSRDRGEKLFF. The CDR3 DNA is TGTGCCAGCAGCCGGGACAGGGGTGAAAAACTGTTTTTT.

This chain connects TRBV6-1 to TRBJ2-1; no reliable D call. With 5 bases removed from V and 0 bases from J, the gap between germline ends came to 17 bases. Per the germline V gene, CDR1 is MNHNS and CDR2 is SASEGT. This CDR3 comprises 17 residues. The CDR3 reads CASSPLWTVSSYNEQFF. In nucleotides, the CDR3 is TGTGCCAGCAGTCCCCTCTGGACGGTAAGCTCCTACAATGAGCAGTTCTTC.

V usage is TRBV28 and J usage is TRBJ2-7, with 8 bases that match TRBD2. The junction had 4 bases not matched to a gene; V was cut back by 5 bases and J by 4 bases. The CDR3 covers 13 residues. Germline V gene sequence: CDR1 MDHEN, CDR2 SYDVKM. CDR3 sequence: CASSLPGGYEQYF. CDR3 DNA sequence: TGTGCCAGCAGTCTCCCGGGAGGGTACGAGCAGTACTTC. Full variable domain (missing parts from reference TRBV28 and TRBJ2-7): DVKVTQSSRYLVKRTGEKVFLECVQDMDHENMFWYRQDPGLGLRLIYFSYDVKMKEKGDIPEGYSVSREKKERFSLILESASTNQTSMYLCASSLPGGYEQYFGPGTRLTVT.

The gene calls are TRBV2 and TRBJ2-1; 7 bases are shared with TRBD2. The germline V gene has CDR1 SNHLY and CDR2 FYNNEI. The J segment lost 7 bases and the V segment lost 4 bases, leaving 1 base of the junction unmatched. This CDR3 has 12 amino acids. The CDR3 loop is CASSGSGNEQFF. CDR3 nucleotides: TGTGCCAGCAGTGGTAGCGGGAATGAGCAGTTCTTC.

The chain has TRBV11-1 and TRBJ1-2; maybe TRBD1 (5 bases). The germline gives CDR1 SGHAT, CDR2 FQDESV (reference sequence). V was clipped by 5 bases and J by 3 bases, with 7 bases between them. This CDR3 spans 12 amino acids. Here the CDR3 DNA reads TGTGCCAGCAGCCCGGGACACTATGGCTACACCTTC. Its translation: CASSPGHYGYTF.

V usage is TRBV7-3 and J usage is TRBJ2-3; D is unresolved. The CDR3 has 14 residues. The V end was cut by 2 bases, the J end by 0 bases, with 6 bases between. Germline V gene data show CDR1 as SGHTA and CDR2 as FQGTGA. The chain's CDR3 is CASSLSSSTDTQYF. The DNA of the CDR3 is TGTGCCAGCAGCTTATCCTCTAGCACAGATACGCAGTATTTT.

The chain combines TRBV10-1 with TRBJ2-7, with D possibly TRBD1 on 6 matching bases. Trimming shortened V by 4 bases and J by 6 bases, and 13 bases separated the two germline ends. The CDR3 covers 13 residues. Looked up from germline, CDR1 is WNHNN and CDR2 is SYGVQD (reference sequence). The CDR3 region has the DNA TGCGCCAGCAGTGTGGCCAGGGGAACCGAGCAGTACTTC. Residues: CASSVARGTEQYF.

This chain joins TRBV18 and TRBJ2-7; tentative D call: TRBD1 (5 bases). This CDR3 has 14 residues. With 4 bases removed from V and 2 bases from J, the gap between germline ends came to 12 bases. CDR1 KGHSH and CDR2 LQKENI come from the germline V gene. The CDR3 nucleotides read TGTGCCAGCTCACTGACGACGGACACCTACGAGCAGTACTTC. This codes for CASSLTTDTYEQYF.

This clonotype turned up a few times. This chain connects TRBV7-8 to TRBJ2-3; D is unresolved. The CDR3 is 13 amino acids. The V end lost 7 bases, the J end lost 2 bases, and 10 bases lay between the germline ends. Germline V gene lookup returns CDR1 SGHVS and CDR2 FQNEAQ. The CDR3 DNA reads TGTGCCAGCACCACACGTTTCACAGATACGCAGTATTTT. Translated, it gives CASTTRFTDTQYF.

V is TRBV4-1 and J is TRBJ1-2, with D unresolved. CDR3 size: 15 residues. Germline loops: CDR1 MGHRA, CDR2 YSYEKL. V was shortened by 1 base and J by 5 bases, with 14 bases between the two germline ends. The DNA for the CDR3 is TGCGCCAGCAGCCAAGGAGGGCAAAGAGGGTATGGCTACACCTTC. This sequence encodes CASSQGGQRGYGYTF.

The chain employs TRBV4-2 and TRBJ2-2; D may be TRBD1 (5 bases). Trimming pared 5 bases from V and 3 bases from J, leaving 13 bases between. Germline CDR1 LGHNA, CDR2 YNFKEQ. The CDR3 contains 15 residues. The CDR3 coding sequence is TGTGCCAGCAGCAGCCCTGTGACAGACACCGGGGAGCTGTTTTTT. It is translated as CASSSPVTDTGELFF.

V and J are TRBV9 and TRBJ2-3; D is uncertain. The CDR3 is 16 amino acids. Germline V gene sequence: CDR1 SGDLS, CDR2 YYNGEE. Between the trimmed V and J ends, which lost 0 bases and 2 bases, there was a span of 13 bases. The CDR3 loop reads CASSVVGSPPTDTQYF. In nucleotides, the CDR3 is TGTGCCAGCAGCGTAGTAGGCAGTCCCCCCACAGATACGCAGTATTTT.

This chain uses TRBV7-9 with TRBJ1-3, with D uncertain. CDR1 and CDR2 from the germline V gene are SEHNR and FQNEAQ (reference sequence). The V gene lost 2 bases and the J gene lost 1 base, with 12 bases spanning the gap. The length of the CDR3 is 16 residues. CDR3 nucleotide sequence: TGTGCCAGCAGCTTATACGGATCTTCGTCTGGAAACACCATATATTTT. Protein: CASSLYGSSSGNTIYF.

This clonotype was seen once. This chain uses TRBV3-1 with TRBJ2-7; no clear D gene. CDR3 size: 14 residues. Trimming left V 0 bases short and J 4 bases short, with 10 bases between. Germline assignment: CDR1 LGHDT and CDR2 YNNKEL (reference sequence). CDR3: CASSQDLYGYEQYF. DNA for the CDR3: TGTGCCAGCAGCCAAGACTTATACGGTTACGAGCAGTACTTC.